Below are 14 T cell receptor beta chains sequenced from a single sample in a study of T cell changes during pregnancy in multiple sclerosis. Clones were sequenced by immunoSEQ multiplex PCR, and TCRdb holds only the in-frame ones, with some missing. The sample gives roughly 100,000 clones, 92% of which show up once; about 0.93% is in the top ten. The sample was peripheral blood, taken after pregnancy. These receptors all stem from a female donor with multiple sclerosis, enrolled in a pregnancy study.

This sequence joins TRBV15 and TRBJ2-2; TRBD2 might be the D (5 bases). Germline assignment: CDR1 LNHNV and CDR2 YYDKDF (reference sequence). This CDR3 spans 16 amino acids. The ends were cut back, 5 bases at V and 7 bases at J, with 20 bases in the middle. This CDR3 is CATSPLAPRAGGELFF. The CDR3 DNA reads TGTGCCACCAGCCCTCTAGCTCCGAGGGCGGGCGGGGAGCTGTTTTTT.

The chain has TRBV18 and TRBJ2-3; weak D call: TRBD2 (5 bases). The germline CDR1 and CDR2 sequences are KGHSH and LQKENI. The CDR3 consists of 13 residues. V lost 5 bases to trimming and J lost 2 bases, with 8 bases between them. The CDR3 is CASSSRATDTQYF. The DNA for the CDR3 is TGTGCCAGCTCATCGCGGGCCACAGATACGCAGTATTTT.

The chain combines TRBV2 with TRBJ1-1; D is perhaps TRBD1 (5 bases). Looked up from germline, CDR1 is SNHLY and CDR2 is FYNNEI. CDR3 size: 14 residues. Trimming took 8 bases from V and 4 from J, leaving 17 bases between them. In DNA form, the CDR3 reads TGTGCCAGCGTTAGGGATGGGGCCGGCACTGAAGCTTTCTTT. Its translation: CASVRDGAGTEAFF.

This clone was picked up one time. The CDR3 spells CASSTHRDTEAFF. CDR3 in DNA: TGTGCCAGTAGTACGCACAGAGACACTGAAGCTTTCTTT. This rearrangement joins TRBV19 to TRBJ1-1, with D hard to call. The CDR3 consists of 13 residues. V was shortened by 4 bases and J by 3 bases, with 9 bases between the two germline ends. Germline V lookup: CDR1 LNHDA, CDR2 SQIVND (reference sequence).

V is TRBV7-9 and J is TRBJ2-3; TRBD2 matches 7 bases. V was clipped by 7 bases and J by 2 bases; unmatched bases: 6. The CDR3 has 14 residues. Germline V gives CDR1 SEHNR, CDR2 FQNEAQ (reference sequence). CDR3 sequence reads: CASTVAGVTDTQYF. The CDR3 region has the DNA TGTGCCAGCACCGTTGCGGGGGTCACAGATACGCAGTATTTT.

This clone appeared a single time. CDR3 sequence: CASSRGTGGRSDTQYF. The CDR3, as DNA: TGTGCCAGCAGTAGGGGAACAGGGGGCAGGTCAGATACGCAGTATTTT. The genes are TRBV2 and TRBJ2-3; 9 bases fit TRBD1. The CDR3 has 16 amino acids. J gave up 4 bases and V 5 bases, and 10 bases lay outside the gene matches. The germline gives CDR1 SNHLY, CDR2 FYNNEI. The entire variable domain, with the rest obtained from reference TRBV2 and TRBJ2-3, is as follows: EPEVTQTPSHQVTQMGQEVILRCVPISNHLYFYWYRQILGQKVEFLVSFYNNEISEKSEIFDDQFSVERPDGSNFTLKIRSTKLEDSAMYFCASSRGTGGRSDTQYFGPGTRLTVL.

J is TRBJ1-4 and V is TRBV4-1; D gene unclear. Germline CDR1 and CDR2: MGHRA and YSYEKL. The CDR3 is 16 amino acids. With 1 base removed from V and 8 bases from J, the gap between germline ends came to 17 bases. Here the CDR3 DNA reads TGCGCCAGCAGCCAAGTTCTTTCGGACTCTCGGGAAAAACTGTTTTTT. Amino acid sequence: CASSQVLSDSREKLFF.

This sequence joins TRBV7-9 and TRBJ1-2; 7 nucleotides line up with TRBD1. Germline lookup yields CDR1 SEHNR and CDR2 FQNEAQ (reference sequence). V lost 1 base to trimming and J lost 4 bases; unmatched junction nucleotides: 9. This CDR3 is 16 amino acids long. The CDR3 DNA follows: TGTGCCAGCAGCTTAGAGGGTGGAGGGGGCACCTATGGCTACACCTTC. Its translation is CASSLEGGGGTYGYTF.

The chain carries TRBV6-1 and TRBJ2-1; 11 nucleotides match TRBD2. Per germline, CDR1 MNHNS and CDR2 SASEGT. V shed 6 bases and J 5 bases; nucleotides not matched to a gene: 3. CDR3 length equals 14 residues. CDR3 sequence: CASRTSGVNNEQFF. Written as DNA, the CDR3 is TGTGCCAGCAGGACTAGCGGGGTCAACAATGAGCAGTTCTTC.

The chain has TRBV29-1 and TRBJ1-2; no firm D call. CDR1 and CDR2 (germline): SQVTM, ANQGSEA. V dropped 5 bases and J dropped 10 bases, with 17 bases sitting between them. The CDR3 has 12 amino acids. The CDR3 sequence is CSVSDGLIYYTF. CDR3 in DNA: TGCAGCGTTTCCGACGGACTTATTTACTACACCTTC. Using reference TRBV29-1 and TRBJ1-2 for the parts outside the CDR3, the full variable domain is SAVISQKPSRDICQRGTSLTIQCQVDSQVTMMFWYRQQPGQSLTLIATANQGSEATYESGFVIDKFPISRPNLTFSTLTVSNMSPEDSSIYLCSVSDGLIYYTFGSGTRLTVV.

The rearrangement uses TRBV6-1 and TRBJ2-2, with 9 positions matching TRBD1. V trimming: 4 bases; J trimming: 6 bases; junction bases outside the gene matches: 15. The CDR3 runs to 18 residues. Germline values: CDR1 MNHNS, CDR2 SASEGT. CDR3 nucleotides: TGTGCCAGCAGTGGACTATGGACAGGGGTAACGGCCGCCGGGGAGCTGTTTTTT. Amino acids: CASSGLWTGVTAAGELFF.

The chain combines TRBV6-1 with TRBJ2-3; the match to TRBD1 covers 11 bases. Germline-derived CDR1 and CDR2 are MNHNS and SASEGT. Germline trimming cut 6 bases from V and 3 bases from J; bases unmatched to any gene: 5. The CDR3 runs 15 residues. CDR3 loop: CASRPGQGGTDTQYF. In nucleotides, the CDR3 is TGTGCCAGCAGACCGGGACAGGGGGGGACAGATACGCAGTATTTT.

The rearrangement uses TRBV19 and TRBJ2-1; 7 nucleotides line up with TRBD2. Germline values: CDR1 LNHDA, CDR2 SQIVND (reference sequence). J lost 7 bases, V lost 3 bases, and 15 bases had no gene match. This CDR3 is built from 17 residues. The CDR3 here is CASSIEAGPARANEQFF. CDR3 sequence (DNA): TGTGCCAGTAGTATTGAAGCGGGACCCGCAAGGGCGAATGAGCAGTTCTTC.

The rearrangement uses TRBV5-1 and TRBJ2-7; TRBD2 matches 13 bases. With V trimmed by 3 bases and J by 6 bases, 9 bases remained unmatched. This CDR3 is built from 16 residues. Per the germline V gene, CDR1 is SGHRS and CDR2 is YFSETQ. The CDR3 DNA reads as TGCGCCAGCAGCTCCCAGGCAGGACTAGCGGGAGCCGAGCAGTACTTC. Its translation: CASSSQAGLAGAEQYF. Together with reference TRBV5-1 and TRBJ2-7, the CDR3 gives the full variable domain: KAGVTQTPRYLIKTRGQQVTLSCSPISGHRSVSWYQQTPGQGLQFLFEYFSETQRNKGNFPGRFSGRQFSNSRSEMNVSTLELGDSALYLCASSSQAGLAGAEQYFGPGTRLTVT.